This TCR beta chain was captured in a study of glioma-infiltrating T cells (dated by TCRdb to 2016 to 2017). Study-wide context: Sequencing of TCR alpha- and beta-chain repertoires was performed on glioma tissue, on non-neoplastic brain tissue, and on matched peripheral blood mononuclear cells. Each tissue-infiltrating repertoire was compared with the same patient's peripheral blood repertoire to measure divergence between tissue and blood T-cell populations. The paired cohort was made up of three low-grade glioma patients, several primary glioblastoma patients and three non-glioma patients who contributed non-neoplastic brain tissue.

TCR alpha and beta CDR3 regions were amplified with the iRepertoire nested amplicon-rescue multiplex PCR (arm-PCR) platform from RNA. The input for one-step reverse transcription and amplification was roughly 90-450 ng of tissue mRNA or PBMC total RNA. Following bead purification, Illumina adapters were added through a secondary multiplex PCR, and the libraries were then gel-purified between 200 and 400 bp. Demultiplexing relied on internal 6-nucleotide barcodes carried by the libraries. Sequencing of the libraries was done on an Illumina MiSeq using 2x220 or 2x250 nucleotide paired-end reads. The source study handled its data this way. Paired reads were merged with FLASH 1.2.11 and aligned to the GRCh37 human genome with BWA-MEM before extracting TRA and TRB reads. For V and J assignment, an IMGT-derived reference of cassette sequences and CDR3 motifs that included pseudogenes was used. Reads were translated in three frames, and productive CDR3s were defined as those with a C...FGXG motif and no stop codons. Clonotypes were defined as unique combinations of V-J cassette pair and CDR3 amino acid sequence. Hamming distance filtering was applied to reads, with thresholds set by the sequence error rate of each sample in mapped regions. The public reads were reprocessed in TCRdb via fastp at Q25 and MiXCR, keeping in-frame beta chains. A single entry per CDR3 protein holds the most common genes and DNA from its merged rows. TCRdb, not the original authors, processed these V and J calls. The sample table holds about 200,000 distinct CDR3 sequences, of which over 30% were seen once. In total, the top ten clones hold roughly 21% of the sample.

Notes on this clonotype: What antigen it recognizes has not been identified. No base quality values were provided; no much bigger clone lies one nucleotide off.

Study-wide conclusions, independent of this receptor: Very few CDR3 sequences were shared between tissue and blood, attributed to high CDR3 diversity and limited sampling. VJ-independent divergence between tissue and blood was below expectation in non-neoplastic patients but above expectation in all gliomas, especially low-grade gliomas. Small numbers underpinned the group comparisons: eight glioblastoma patients, three low-grade glioma patients and three non-neoplastic patients.

The germline V gene sets CDR1 to MNHEY and CDR2 to SVGAGI. Inclusive of the bounding cysteine and phenylalanine, the CDR3 is 15 residues long. The read is trimmed to its CDR3 DNA, 45 bases read in frame from base 1. For this chain, trimming is 4 bases at the V end and 10 bases at the J end, and the number of junction bases without a gene match is 8. In this chain, TRBV6-5 is recombined with TRBJ2-1; TRBD2 aligns with 12 central bases. The receptor's source is a human donor with low-grade glioma or glioblastoma, undergoing nonglioma brain surgery, or in good health (not recorded which). Sample: glioma tissue, nonneoplastic brain tissue, or PBMCs (not recorded which). CDR3 sequence: CASSLRLAGANEQFF. The nucleotide sequence reads as follows: TGTGCCAGCAGTTTGCGACTAGCGGGAGCTAACGAGCAGTTCTTC.